The 19 T cell receptor beta chains presented below share a single source sample, sequenced in a study of blood T cell repertoires in COVID-19. Repertoires were generated with immunoSEQ multiplex PCR, while TCRdb's copy carries only in-frame clones and drops some. This table has roughly 160,000 clones, 65% to 85% appearing once. Sequencing was done on a sample of peripheral blood. The receptors here all came from a woman aged 60 to 75 with acute or convalescent COVID-19.

V and J are TRBV2 and TRBJ1-5; D might be TRBD1 (6 bases). CDR1 is SNHLY and CDR2 is FYNNEI in the germline V gene. The CDR3 runs to 14 residues. Trimming removed 6 bases at V and 2 bases at J, with 11 bases between. The CDR3 reads CASRGAGGNQPQHF. As DNA, the CDR3 is TGTGCCAGCAGGGGGGCCGGGGGCAATCAGCCCCAGCATTTT.

The chain has TRBV3-1 (or the pseudogene TRBV3-2) and TRBJ1-5, with a possible D match to TRBD1 (5 bases). V lost 4 bases to trimming and J lost 4 bases, with 11 bases between them. The CDR3 runs to 14 residues. Germline V CDR1 and CDR2: LGHDT, YNNKEL (reference sequence). DNA for the CDR3: TGTGCCAGCAGCCCAGACAGAGGAAATCAGCCCCAGCATTTT. This translates into CASSPDRGNQPQHF.

V is TRBV11-2 and J is TRBJ1-1; D remains ambiguous. Germline CDR1 reads SGHAT; CDR2 reads FQNNGV. The CDR3 spans 14 residues. V lost 1 base and J 3 bases, leaving 9 bases between the germline ends. The CDR3 loop is CASSLVPGYTEAFF. CDR3 nucleotides: TGTGCCAGCAGCTTAGTCCCGGGTTACACTGAAGCTTTCTTT.

The CDR3 sequence is CASSIGGLGQGKLSGYTF. CDR3 in DNA: TGTGCCAGTAGTATAGGCGGCTTAGGACAGGGAAAACTATCCGGCTACACCTTC. The chain uses TRBV19 and TRBJ1-2, with 8 bases aligning to TRBD1. With 1 base clipped from V and 8 bases from J, the junction kept 18 bases outside the gene matches. The CDR3 consists of 18 residues. Germline V lookup: CDR1 LNHDA, CDR2 SQIVND (reference sequence).

The chain links TRBV28 to TRBJ1-4; TRBD1 matches 8 bases. The CDR3 spans 16 residues. The germline V gene has CDR1 MDHEN and CDR2 SYDVKM. The ends lost 6 bases at V and 2 bases at J; junction bases unmatched: 8. The CDR3 coding sequence is TGTGCCAGCAGCCCTGGGACAGGAGTCACTAATGAAAAACTGTTTTTT. Its translation: CASSPGTGVTNEKLFF. Supplemented by reference TRBV28 and TRBJ1-4, the full variable domain reads DVKVTQSSRYLVKRTGEKVFLECVQDMDHENMFWYRQDPGLGLRLIYFSYDVKMKEKGDIPEGYSVSREKKERFSLILESASTNQTSMYLCASSPGTGVTNEKLFFGSGTQLSVL.

CDR3 coding DNA: TGTGCCGTCCAATCGGCAACTAATGAAAAACTGTTTTTT. Translation: CAVQSATNEKLFF. The chain has TRBV24-1 and TRBJ1-4, with no clear D. This CDR3 spans 13 amino acids. Germline CDR1 is KGHDR and CDR2 is SFDVKD. The V and J ends lost 12 bases and 0 bases respectively, with 10 bases between them.

The chain carries TRBV9 and TRBJ2-3; D is perhaps TRBD1 (6 bases). The germline CDR1 and CDR2 sequences are SGDLS and YYNGEE. Trimming took off 0 bases at V and 6 bases at J, with 17 bases between the two ends. The CDR3 has 16 amino acids. This CDR3 reads CASSVVSGDRLDTQYF. The CDR3 nucleotides are TGTGCCAGCAGCGTAGTTTCCGGAGACAGGTTGGATACGCAGTATTTT.

This rearrangement joins TRBV14 to TRBJ1-1, with 7 positions matching TRBD1. J lost 6 bases, V lost 10 bases, and 11 bases had no gene match. CDR3 size: 13 residues. Germline-derived CDR1 and CDR2 are SGHDN and FVKESK. In DNA, the CDR3 is TGTGCCACCACCTTGTTAGACAGGGCTGAAGCTTTCTTT. It is translated as CATTLLDRAEAFF.

The V gene is TRBV19, the J gene TRBJ2-3, with TRBD2 matching 12 bases. The V gene's germline CDR1 is LNHDA and CDR2 SQIVND (reference sequence). The V and J ends lost 4 bases and 7 bases, in that order; junction bases with no gene match: 6. The CDR3 is made up of 15 amino acids. The CDR3: CASSTRTSGTHTQYF. The CDR3 DNA is TGTGCCAGTAGTACTCGGACTAGCGGGACGCATACGCAGTATTTT.

The chain couples TRBV19 to TRBJ1-1; D unresolved. V was cut by 2 bases and J by 4 bases, with 11 bases left in between. Germline V lookup: CDR1 LNHDA, CDR2 SQIVND (reference sequence). The CDR3 loop spans 14 amino acids. The CDR3 spells CASSITLGGTEAFF. In DNA, the CDR3 is TGTGCCAGTAGTATAACATTGGGAGGCACTGAAGCTTTCTTT.

The chain uses TRBV3-1 (or the pseudogene TRBV3-2) and TRBJ2-5; a possible D gene is TRBD2 (5 bases). This CDR3 has 10 amino acids. Germline loops: CDR1 LGHDT, CDR2 YNNKEL (reference sequence). Trimming cost V 10 bases and J 4 bases, with 7 bases left between them. The CDR3 nucleotides are TGTGCCACGGGGAGAGAGACCCAGTACTTC. Translated, it gives CATGRETQYF.

The chain recombines TRBV12-5 with TRBJ2-5, with D possibly matching TRBD1 (6 bases). V was pared by 0 bases and J by 0 bases, with 14 bases between. Germline V gene data show CDR1 as LGHNT and CDR2 as FRNRAP. The CDR3 runs 17 residues. The chain's CDR3 is CASGLVRWTANQETQYF. CDR3 sequence (DNA): TGTGCTAGTGGTTTGGTACGTTGGACAGCTAACCAAGAGACCCAGTACTTC.

For this clone: The junction departs from germline at one end; a sequencing error may be responsible. V usage is TRBV7-9 and J usage is TRBJ2-1, with 10 bases lining up with TRBD2. The CDR3 is 15 residues long. Germline assignment: CDR1 SEHNR and CDR2 FQNEAQ (reference sequence). CDR3 residues: CASSLAAGGPHEQFF. CDR3 coding DNA: TGTGCCAGCAGTTTAGCAGCGGGGGGGCCCCATGAGCAGTTCTTC.

V gene TRBV7-2 combines with J gene TRBJ2-3, with TRBD2 matching 15 bases. CDR1 and CDR2 from the germline V gene are SGHTA and FQGNSA. The length of the CDR3 is 19 residues. The J segment lost 1 base and the V segment lost 7 bases, leaving 12 bases of the junction unmatched. The CDR3 DNA reads as TGTGCCAGCATCTCCTCCGGACTAGCGGGGGGGCCTGGCACAGATACGCAGTATTTT. Protein: CASISSGLAGGPGTDTQYF.

V gene TRBV19 combines with J gene TRBJ1-1; 7 bases align to TRBD1. The V segment lost 5 bases and the J segment 0 bases; nucleotides outside the gene matches: 6. CDR3 length: 15 residues. Germline lookup yields CDR1 LNHDA and CDR2 SQIVND (reference sequence). The CDR3 spells CASSLTGYMNTEAFF. CDR3 nucleotide sequence: TGTGCCAGTAGTTTGACAGGGTACATGAACACTGAAGCTTTCTTT. The variable domain in full, with the rest retrieved from reference TRBV19 and TRBJ1-1, is DGGITQSPKYLFRKEGQNVTLSCEQNLNHDAMYWYRQDPGQGLRLIYYSQIVNDFQKGDIAEGYSVSREKKESFPLTVTSAQKNPTAFYLCASSLTGYMNTEAFFGQGTRLTVV.

This clone was seen once. The chain links TRBV27 to TRBJ1-5; D may be TRBD1 (6 bases). Germline-derived CDR1 and CDR2 are MNHEY and SMNVEV (reference sequence). CDR3 length: 15 amino acids. The V end was cut by 9 bases, the J end by 1 base, with 16 bases between. The CDR3 nucleotides are TGTGCCAGTGCCTTAGGGGGGGCGAGCAATCAGCCCCAGCATTTT. Translating gives CASALGGASNQPQHF.

The chain has TRBV7-2 and TRBJ2-7; 8 positions match TRBD1. The CDR3 extends over 15 amino acids. Germline CDR1 is SGHTA and CDR2 is FQGNSA. V lost 1 base, J lost 5 bases, and 7 bases stayed unmatched. The CDR3: CASSLVSQGADEQYF. The DNA of the CDR3 is TGTGCCAGCAGCTTAGTCTCCCAGGGGGCCGACGAGCAGTACTTC.

This sequence joins TRBV18 and TRBJ1-1, with 10 bases fitting TRBD1. V lost 6 bases to trimming and J lost 10 bases; unmatched junction nucleotides: 14. Germline lookup yields CDR1 KGHSH and CDR2 LQKENI. This CDR3 has 15 amino acids. In DNA form, the CDR3 reads TGTGCCAGCTCGCTGAACCCTCCGGGACAGGGGCCAGCTTTCTTT. Translated: CASSLNPPGQGPAFF. Complete variable domain (other parts from reference TRBV18 and TRBJ1-1): NAGVMQNPRHLVRRRGQEARLRCSPMKGHSHVYWYRQLPEEGLKFMVYLQKENIIDESGMPKERFSAEFPKEGPSILRIQQVVRGDSAAYFCASSLNPPGQGPAFFGQGTRLTVV.

The chain has TRBV23-1 and TRBJ2-1, with TRBD1 matching over 11 bases. TRBV23-1 qualifies as an ORF whose function is uncertain. Trimming cost V 4 bases and J 6 bases; bases outside gene matches: 8. The CDR3 sequence is 16 residues long. The CDR3 region is CASSPLDRGLINEQFF. DNA for the CDR3: TGCGCCAGCAGTCCCCTGGACAGGGGGCTAATCAATGAGCAGTTCTTC.